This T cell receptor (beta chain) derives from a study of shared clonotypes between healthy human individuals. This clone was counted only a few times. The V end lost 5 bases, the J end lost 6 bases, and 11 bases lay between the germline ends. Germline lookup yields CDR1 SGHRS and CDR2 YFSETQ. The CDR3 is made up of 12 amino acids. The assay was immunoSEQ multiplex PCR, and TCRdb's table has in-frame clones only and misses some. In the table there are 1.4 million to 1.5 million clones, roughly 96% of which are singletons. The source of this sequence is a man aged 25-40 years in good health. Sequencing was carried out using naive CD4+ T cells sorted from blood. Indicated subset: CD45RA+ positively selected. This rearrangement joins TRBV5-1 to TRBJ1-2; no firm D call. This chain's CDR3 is CASSPGRDGYTF. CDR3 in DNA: TGCGCCAGCAGTCCCGGGAGGGATGGCTACACCTTC.